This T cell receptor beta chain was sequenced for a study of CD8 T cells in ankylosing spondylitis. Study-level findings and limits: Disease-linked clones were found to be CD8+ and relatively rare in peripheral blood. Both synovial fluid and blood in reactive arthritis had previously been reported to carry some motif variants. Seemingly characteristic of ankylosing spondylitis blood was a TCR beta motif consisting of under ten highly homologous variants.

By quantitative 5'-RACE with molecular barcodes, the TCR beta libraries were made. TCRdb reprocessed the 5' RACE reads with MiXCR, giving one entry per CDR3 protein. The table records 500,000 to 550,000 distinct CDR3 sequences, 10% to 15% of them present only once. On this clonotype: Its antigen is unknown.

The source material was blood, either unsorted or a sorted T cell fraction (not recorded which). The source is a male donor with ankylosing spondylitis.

The CDR3 protein is CASSRLAGDPNEQFF. In DNA form, the CDR3 reads TGCGCCAGCAGCCGACTAGCGGGAGACCCCAATGAGCAGTTCTTC. V gene TRBV4-1 combines with J gene TRBJ2-1; 12 bases line up with TRBD2. Germline V gene sequence: CDR1 MGHRA, CDR2 YSYEKL. The V and J ends lost 4 bases and 6 bases, in that order; junction bases with no gene match: 4. The CDR3 has 15 residues.